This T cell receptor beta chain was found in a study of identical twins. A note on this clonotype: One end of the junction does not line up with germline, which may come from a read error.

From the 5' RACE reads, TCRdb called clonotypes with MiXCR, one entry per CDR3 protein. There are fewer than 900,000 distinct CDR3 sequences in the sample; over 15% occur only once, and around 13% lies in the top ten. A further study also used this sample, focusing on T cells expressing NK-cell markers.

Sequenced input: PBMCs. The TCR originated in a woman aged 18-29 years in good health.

CDR3 sequence: CRAGQGNAEAFF. CDR3 DNA: TGCAGGGCTGGACAGGGGAACGCTGAAGCTTTCTTT. The chain employs TRBV20-1 and TRBJ1-1, with TRBD1 identical over 9 bases. CDR3 length: 12 residues. In germline, CDR1 is DFQATT, CDR2 SNEGSKA (reference sequence).